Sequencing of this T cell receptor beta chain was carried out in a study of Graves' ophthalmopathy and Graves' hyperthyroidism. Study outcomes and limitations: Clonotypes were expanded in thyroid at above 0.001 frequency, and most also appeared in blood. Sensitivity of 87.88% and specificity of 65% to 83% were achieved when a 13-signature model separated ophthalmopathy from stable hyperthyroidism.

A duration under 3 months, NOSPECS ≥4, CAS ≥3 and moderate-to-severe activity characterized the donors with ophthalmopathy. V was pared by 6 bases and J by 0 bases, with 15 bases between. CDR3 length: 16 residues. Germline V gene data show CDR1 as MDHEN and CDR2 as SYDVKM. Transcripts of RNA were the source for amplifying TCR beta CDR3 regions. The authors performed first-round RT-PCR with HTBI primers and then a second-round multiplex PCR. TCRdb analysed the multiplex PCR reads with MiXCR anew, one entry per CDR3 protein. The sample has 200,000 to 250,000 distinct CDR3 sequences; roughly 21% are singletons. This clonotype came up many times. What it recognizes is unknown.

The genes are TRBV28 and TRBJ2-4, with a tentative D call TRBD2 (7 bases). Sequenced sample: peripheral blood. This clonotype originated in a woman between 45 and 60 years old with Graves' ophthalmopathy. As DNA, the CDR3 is TGTGCCAGCAGCTCCGCGGGGGCGGTAGCCAAAAACATTCAGTACTTC. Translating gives CASSSAGAVAKNIQYF.